This TCR beta chain was captured by sequencing in a study of blood T cell repertoires in COVID-19. Study overall: In each case, the material was cDNA or gDNA derived from T cells, B-cell-depleted T cells, or PBMCs.

Measured with immunoSEQ multiplex PCR; TCRdb has only the in-frame clones, and not every one. The sample lists roughly 200,000 clones, about 85% occurring once. CDR1 SGDLS and CDR2 YYNGEE come from the germline V gene. This CDR3 comprises 14 residues. Trimming shortened V by 0 bases and J by 6 bases, and 12 bases separated the two germline ends. The TCR was taken from a woman aged 25-40 years who had recovered from COVID-19. This rearrangement joins TRBV9 to TRBJ1-2; D may be TRBD1 (5 bases). The sample comprised PBMCs or T cells enriched from blood (not recorded which). The CDR3 reads CASSVGPGRDGYTF. CDR3 nucleotides: TGTGCCAGCAGCGTAGGACCAGGCAGGGATGGCTACACCTTC.